This T cell receptor (beta chain) was retrieved from a study of CD8 T cells in ankylosing spondylitis. Study-wide results and caveats: Reported data indicate significant enrichment of disease-linked clones within matched ankylosing spondylitis synovial fluid.

This clonotype was observed at least ten times. Its target is not known. With molecular barcodes, quantitative 5'-RACE was used to make the TCR beta libraries. TCRdb processed the 5' RACE reads anew with MiXCR; each CDR3 protein has one entry. This sample yields about 260,000 distinct CDR3 sequences, of which 20% are seen a single time; roughly 8.3% belongs to the top ten. The length of the CDR3 is 13 residues. Germline V lookup: CDR1 SQVTM, CDR2 ANQGSEA. V was clipped by 0 bases and J by 4 bases, with 7 bases between them. Sequencing was carried out using blood, either unsorted or a sorted T cell fraction (not recorded which). The genes are TRBV29-1 and TRBJ1-5; D not resolved. The sequence was obtained from a male donor with ankylosing spondylitis or in good health (not recorded which). The CDR3 DNA is TGCAGCGTTGAAGAACAGCCAAATCAGCCCCAGCATTTT. Protein: CSVEEQPNQPQHF.